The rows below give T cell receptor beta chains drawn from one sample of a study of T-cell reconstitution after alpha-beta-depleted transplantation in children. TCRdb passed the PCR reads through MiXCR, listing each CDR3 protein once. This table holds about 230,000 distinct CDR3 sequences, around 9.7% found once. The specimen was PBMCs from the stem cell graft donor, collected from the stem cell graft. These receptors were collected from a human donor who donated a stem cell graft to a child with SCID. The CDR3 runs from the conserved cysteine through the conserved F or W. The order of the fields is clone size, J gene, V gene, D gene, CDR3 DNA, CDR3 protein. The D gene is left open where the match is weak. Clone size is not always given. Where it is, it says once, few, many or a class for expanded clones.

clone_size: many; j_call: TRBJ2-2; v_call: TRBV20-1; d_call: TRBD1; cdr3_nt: TGCAGTGCTAGAGACAGGGGGACAGGGGGGACCACCGGGGAGCTGTTTTTT; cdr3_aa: CSARDRGTGGTTGELFF
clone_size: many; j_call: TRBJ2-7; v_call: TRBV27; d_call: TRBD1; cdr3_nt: TGTGCCAGCAGTTTAAGGGGACAGTTCTACGAGCAGTACTTC; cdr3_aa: CASSLRGQFYEQYF
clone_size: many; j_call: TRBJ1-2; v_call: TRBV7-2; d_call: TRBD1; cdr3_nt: TGTGCCAGCAGCCGGACAGGATATGGCTACACCTTC; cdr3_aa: CASSRTGYGYTF
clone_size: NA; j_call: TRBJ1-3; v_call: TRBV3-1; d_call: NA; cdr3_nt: TGTGCCAGCAGCCGTGGTGAAGGGTCCGGAAACACCATATATTTT; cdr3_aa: CASSRGEGSGNTIYF
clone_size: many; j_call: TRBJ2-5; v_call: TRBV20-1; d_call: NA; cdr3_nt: TGCAGTGCCCAGGGGGGTGAAGAGACCCAGTACTTC; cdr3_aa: CSAQGGEETQYF
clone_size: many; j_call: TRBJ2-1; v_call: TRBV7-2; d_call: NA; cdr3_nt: TGTGCCAGCAGCTTAGGTCTAGACTCCTACAATGAGCAGTTCTTC; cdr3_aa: CASSLGLDSYNEQFF
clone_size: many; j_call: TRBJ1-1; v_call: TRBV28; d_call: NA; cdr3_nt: TGTGCCAGCAGTTTAGAGGCAAGGTTCAGGGCCACTGAAGCTTTCTTT; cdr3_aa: CASSLEARFRATEAFF
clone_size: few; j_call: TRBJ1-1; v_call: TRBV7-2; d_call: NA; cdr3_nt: TGTGCCAGCAGCCCCAAAGGACAACTGAACACTGAAGCTTTCTTT; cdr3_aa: CASSPKGQLNTEAFF
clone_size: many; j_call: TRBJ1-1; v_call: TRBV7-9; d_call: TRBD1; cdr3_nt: TGTGCCAGCAGCGCCAGGGGGCGATACACTGAAGCTTTCTTT; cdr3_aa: CASSARGRYTEAFF
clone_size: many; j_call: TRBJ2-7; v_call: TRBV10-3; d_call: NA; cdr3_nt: TGTGCCATCAGTGTGGAGGGGCGGTCCTACGAGCAGTACTTC; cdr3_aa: CAISVEGRSYEQYF
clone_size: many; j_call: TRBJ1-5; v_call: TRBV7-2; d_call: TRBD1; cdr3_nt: TGTGCCAGCAGTTTCACAGGGGCGAACAATCAGCCCCAGCATTTT; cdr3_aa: CASSFTGANNQPQHF
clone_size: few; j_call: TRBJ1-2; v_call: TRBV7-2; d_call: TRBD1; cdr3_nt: TGTGCCAGCAGCCCCTGGGACAGGGGAGACTATGGCTACACCTTC; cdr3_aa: CASSPWDRGDYGYTF
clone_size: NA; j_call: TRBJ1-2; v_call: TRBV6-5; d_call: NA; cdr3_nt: TGTGCCAGCAGTTACAAGGCACAGGGACTTTATGGCTACACCTTC; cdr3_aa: CASSYKAQGLYGYTF
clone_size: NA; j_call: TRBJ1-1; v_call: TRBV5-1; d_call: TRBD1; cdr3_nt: TGCGCCAGCACCAACCCGGGACAGGCAAAGAACACTGAAGCTTTCTTT; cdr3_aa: CASTNPGQAKNTEAFF
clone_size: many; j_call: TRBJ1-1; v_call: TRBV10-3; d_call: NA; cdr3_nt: TGTGCCATCAGTGTCAGGGAGGACACTGAAGCTTTCTTT; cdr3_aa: CAISVREDTEAFF
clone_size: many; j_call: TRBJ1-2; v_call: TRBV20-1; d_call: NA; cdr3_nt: TGCCAGGACGGGGCTAACTATGGCTACACCTTC; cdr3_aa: CQDGANYGYTF
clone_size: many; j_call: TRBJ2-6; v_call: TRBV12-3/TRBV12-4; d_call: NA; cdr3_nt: TGTGCCAGCAGTCACCCGGCGAGCTCTGGGGCCAACGTCCTGACTTTC; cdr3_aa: CASSHPASSGANVLTF